Listed below are T cell receptor beta chains from one sample, sequenced in a study of cytomegalovirus exposure and HLA in healthy donors. Using immunoSEQ multiplex PCR, the repertoire was profiled, and TCRdb retains in-frame clones only, with some absent. The data contain around 140,000 clones, around 77% of them singletons. Sequencing used PBMCs. All receptors come from a woman in her fifties or sixties in good health and CMV-seronegative. Each CDR3 is given with its conserved first and last residue. D genes are given only for firm matches. Clone size appears in some rows only: once, few, many, or a class for an expanded clone.

>TRBV19|-|-|TRBJ1-5
CASKYGSGKDQPQHF
>TRBV7-7|-|TRBD1|TRBJ1-2
CASSLVGQEQKYYGYTF
>TRBV2|-|TRBD1|TRBJ2-7
CASSEEGTATYEQYF
>TRBV6-1|-|-|TRBJ2-5
CASSVSRGPRETQYF
>TRBV5-1|-|TRBD2|TRBJ2-7
CASSLGVAGGWYEQYF
>TRBV5-1|-|TRBD1|TRBJ2-5
CASSSRDRRETQYF
>TRBV9|-|TRBD1|TRBJ2-5
CASSRGQLQETQYF
>TRBV7-2|-|-|TRBJ2-3
CASSPLVDTQYF
>TRBV7-9|-|-|TRBJ2-7
CASSLSQTGSYEQYF
>TRBV7-3|-|-|TRBJ2-5
CASSHRQDGTQYF
>TRBV29-1|-|TRBD2|TRBJ2-3
CSVEPGLAKNVDTQYF
>TRBV11-2|-|-|TRBJ2-2
CASSSTGNTGELFF
>TRBV30|-|-|TRBJ2-7
CAWSVSSQSYEQYF
>TRBV5-1|-|-|TRBJ2-3
CASSLQGSDTQYF
>TRBV19|-|TRBD1|TRBJ2-7
CASSRPKGAFYEQYF
>TRBV2|-|-|TRBJ1-1
CASSEALTRFF
>TRBV6-1|-|-|TRBJ1-2
CASSDFGGAGQGYTF
>TRBV18|-|TRBD1|TRBJ2-7
CASLSDRGSFEQYF
>TRBV30|-|TRBD1|TRBJ1-3
CAWSGDSSGNTIYF
>TRBV2|once|TRBD2|TRBJ2-7
CASSEASGPYEQYF
>TRBV19|-|TRBD1|TRBJ1-2
CASTPPDRGLDGYTF
>TRBV19|-|-|TRBJ2-7
CASSDRPRGGEQYF
>TRBV18|-|TRBD2|TRBJ2-7
CASSRDSAGEQYF
>TRBV11-3|few|-|TRBJ2-5
CASSRFAGATGQETQYF
>TRBV27|-|-|TRBJ1-1
CASSLFPGVENTEAFF
>TRBV11-2|-|-|TRBJ1-5
CASSTRGNQPQHF
>TRBV9|-|TRBD2|TRBJ2-3
CASSGLAGDTTDTQYF
>TRBV10-3|-|TRBD2|TRBJ2-7
CASRRPGGSYEQYF
>TRBV19|-|-|TRBJ1-1
CASSRGLGVGTEAFF
>TRBV15|-|-|TRBJ2-5
CATSRWGGQGTQYF
>TRBV28|-|TRBD2|TRBJ2-5
CASSPRGLAGVETQYF
>TRBV10-3|-|TRBD1|TRBJ2-2
CAIGQDTGELFF
>TRBV27|-|TRBD1|TRBJ2-7
CASSSRPGQGASEQYF
>TRBV6-6|few|TRBD2|TRBJ2-2
CASSWGTSGRSGELFF
>TRBV27|once|-|TRBJ1-1
CASSLYFGVANTEAFF
>TRBV9|-|-|TRBJ1-1
CASSLQENTEAFF
>TRBV10-3|-|TRBD2|TRBJ2-1
CAISDLRAGGGYNEQFF
>TRBV7-6|once|-|TRBJ2-7
CASSTPSGRAPYEQYF
>TRBV2|-|-|TRBJ2-3
CASSYRVGTDTQYF
>TRBV9|-|-|TRBJ2-7
CASSVGDNYEQYF
>TRBV18|-|TRBD1|TRBJ1-1
CASSSGTGRTEAFF
>TRBV10-3|few|TRBD2|TRBJ2-5
CAISKGLAGGQETQYF
>TRBV2|few|-|TRBJ1-1
CASSERLQFEAFF
>TRBV7-9|-|TRBD1|TRBJ1-4
CASTLGDRANEKLFF
>TRBV4-2|-|TRBD2|TRBJ2-3
CASSQEPAGVLDTQYF
>TRBV11-2|-|TRBD1|TRBJ2-2
CASSPGQMNTGELFF
>TRBV10-1|-|-|TRBJ2-1
CASSESTFQSWPNEQFF
>TRBV7-6|-|-|TRBJ2-6
CASSPVSNSGANVLTF
>TRBV15|-|-|TRBJ1-1
CATSRDAGEAFF
>TRBV4-1|-|-|TRBJ2-1
CASSQVGEANEQFF
>TRBV14|-|TRBD1|TRBJ2-5
CASSHRTGGIETQYF
>TRBV14|-|TRBD1|TRBJ1-2
CASSQDDYRGRVNGYTF
>TRBV6-1|once|-|TRBJ2-5
CASSMGQGVWETQYF